A selection of T cell receptor beta chains follows, all from one sample in a study of shared clonotypes between healthy human individuals. The assay was immunoSEQ multiplex PCR, and TCRdb's table has in-frame clones only and misses some. Of around 1.9 million clones listed, about 92% are singletons. The specimen sequenced was naive CD8+ T cells from PBMCs. Source of these receptors: a man younger than 30 in good health. Some clones in this sample may be carry-over from other donors' samples. The CDR3 runs from the conserved cysteine through the conserved F or W. A D gene is named only where the DNA matches it firmly. The size of a clone is reported for some rows only, either as once, few or many, or as a class for expanded clones.

V	D	size	J	length	DNA	CDR3
TRBV29-1	TRBD2	.	TRBJ2-1	14	TGCAGCGTCGATATAGCGGGCGCCTACAATGAGCAGTTCTTC	CSVDIAGAYNEQFF
TRBV9	TRBD2	.	TRBJ2-2	15	TGTGCCAGCAGCCCTACTAGCGGGAGCCACCGGGAGCTGTTTTTT	CASSPTSGSHRELFF
TRBV6-5	.	.	TRBJ2-7	14	TGTGCCAGCAGTTACTCGAGACAGACTTACGAGCAGTACTTC	CASSYSRQTYEQYF
TRBV4-3	.	few	TRBJ1-1	13	TGCGCCAGCAGCCAAGATAGGGCAGGGTACGCTTTCTTT	CASSQDRAGYAFF
TRBV28	.	.	TRBJ2-6	17	TGTGCCAGCAGCCTACTGGTAGTTTCATCTGGGGCCAACGTCCTGACTTTC	CASSLLVVSSGANVLTF
TRBV9	.	.	TRBJ1-2	15	TGTGCCAGCAGCGTAGAAGGGGGGCCCAACTATGGCTACACCTTC	CASSVEGGPNYGYTF
TRBV7-2	.	.	TRBJ2-2	13	TGTGCCAGCAACCCCTCCCCGGTCGGGGAGCTGTTTTTT	CASNPSPVGELFF
TRBV27	.	.	TRBJ1-2	14	TGTGCCAGCAGTTTAACTGGGGCCGGAGGCGGCTACACCTTC	CASSLTGAGGGYTF
TRBV28	.	.	TRBJ2-1	16	TGTGCCAGCAGTTTATCCCCACAAGGCTCCTACAATGAGCAGTTCTTC	CASSLSPQGSYNEQFF
TRBV18	.	.	TRBJ2-3	12	TGTGCCAGCTCACCAAAGGTGGATACGCAGTATTTT	CASSPKVDTQYF
TRBV19	.	.	TRBJ2-5	13	TGTGCCAGCCACCCGGCGGGAACAGAGACCCAGTACTTC	CASHPAGTETQYF
TRBV5-1	TRBD2	.	TRBJ2-7	16	TGCGCCAGCAGCCCCCGGGGGGCGGGAGGGGACTACGAGCAGTACTTC	CASSPRGAGGDYEQYF
TRBV7-8	.	once	TRBJ2-1	13	TGTGCCACCACGAGCCTAAGGGAGAATGAGCAGTTCTTC	CATTSLRENEQFF
TRBV6-6	.	.	TRBJ2-5	13	TGTGCCAGCAGTTCGAGCTACCAAGAGACCCAGTACTTC	CASSSSYQETQYF
TRBV13	TRBD1	.	TRBJ1-2	15	TGTGCCAGCAGCCCAGACAGGGGGCGATACTATGGCTACACCTTC	CASSPDRGRYYGYTF
TRBV9	.	once	TRBJ2-6	18	TGTGCCAGCAGCGTAAAGGATGAAAGGGGGGCTGGGGCCAACGTCCTGACTTTC	CASSVKDERGAGANVLTF
TRBV6-1	TRBD1	once	TRBJ2-1	14	TGTGCCACAGACAGGGGCGTTACGATCTATGAGCAGTTCTTC	CATDRGVTIYEQFF
TRBV11-2	.	.	TRBJ1-1	15	TGTGCCAGCAGCTCCCGGGTCGTTTTGAACACTGAAGCTTTCTTT	CASSSRVVLNTEAFF
TRBV27	.	once	TRBJ2-1	16	TGTGCCAGCAGTCCCGGGGCGGGCGCAAGCTACAATGAGCAGTTCTTC	CASSPGAGASYNEQFF
TRBV5-1	TRBD1	.	TRBJ1-2	13	TGCGCCAGCAGCTTGGGAGGGGGCGCTGGCTACACCTTC	CASSLGGGAGYTF
TRBV29-1	.	.	TRBJ2-1	11	TGCAGCGTTGTAGTAGGAGATGAGCAGTTCTTC	CSVVVGDEQFF
TRBV7-9	.	.	TRBJ2-7	13	TGTGCCAGCAGCTTCGGTAAAGGCGGGGAGCAGTACTTC	CASSFGKGGEQYF
TRBV15	TRBD2	.	TRBJ2-7	14	TGTGCCACCAGCAGAGATGCGGGAGTCGACGAGCAGTACTTC	CATSRDAGVDEQYF
TRBV5-1	.	.	TRBJ2-7	13	TGCGCCAGCAGCTCGGACCTTTCCTACGAGCAGTACTTC	CASSSDLSYEQYF
TRBV27	.	.	TRBJ2-7	14	TGTGCCAGCAGTTTATCGTCGGCTAGTCCTACGCAGTACTTC	CASSLSSASPTQYF
TRBV27	TRBD2	.	TRBJ2-2	12	TGTGCCAGTGAGACTAGCGCCGGGGAGCTGTTTTTT	CASETSAGELFF
TRBV28	.	.	TRBJ2-7	18	TGTGCCAGCAGTTTAGTTAATTCTCTCCGAAGGGCTAACTACGAGCAGTACTTC	CASSLVNSLRRANYEQYF
TRBV4-2	.	.	TRBJ2-7	15	TGTGCCAGCAGCCAATCCAGGGCGCAGAACTACGAGCAGTACTTC	CASSQSRAQNYEQYF
TRBV5-1	.	once	TRBJ2-7	14	TGCGCCAGCAGCCACGACAGTGAGGGCTACGAGCAGTACTTC	CASSHDSEGYEQYF
TRBV9	.	.	TRBJ1-3	13	TGTGCCAGCAGCTTCCCGGGTAGAGACACCATATATTTT	CASSFPGRDTIYF
TRBV19	TRBD1	many	TRBJ2-7	14	TGTGCCAGTAGGGACAGGGGGGTCTCCTACGAGCAGTACTTC	CASRDRGVSYEQYF
TRBV19	.	.	TRBJ2-2	15	TGTGCCAGTAGTATTTATGAGATATACACCGGGGAGCTGTTTTTT	CASSIYEIYTGELFF
TRBV14	.	.	TRBJ2-2	15	TGTGCCAGCAGCCAAGCCCTTCGAAGGACCGGGGAGCTGTTTTTT	CASSQALRRTGELFF
TRBV4-3	TRBD1	.	TRBJ2-1	16	TGCGCCAGCAGCCAAGACAGCGGACAGGGGTACAATGAGCAGTTCTTC	CASSQDSGQGYNEQFF
TRBV27	TRBD2	.	TRBJ2-1	15	TGTGCCAGCAGTTTAAGTCTAGCGGGAGTCAATGAGCAGTTCTTC	CASSLSLAGVNEQFF
TRBV6-4	.	.	TRBJ1-4	13	TGTGCCATCCTGGGGGGGATCAATGAAAAACTGTTTTTT	CAILGGINEKLFF
TRBV28	.	.	TRBJ1-2	12	TGTGCCAGCAGGGACAGATACTATGGCTACACCTTC	CASRDRYYGYTF
TRBV5-1	TRBD2	.	TRBJ2-7	17	TGCGCCAGCAGCTTGTTTACGGGACTAGCGGAGTCCTACGAGCAGTACTTC	CASSLFTGLAESYEQYF
TRBV27	.	.	TRBJ1-2	12	TGTGCCACCAAGGCAGGGGCCTATGGCTACACCTTC	CATKAGAYGYTF
TRBV5-1	.	.	TRBJ1-1	15	TGCGCCAGCAGCTTGGTGGCGGGGGCAAACACTGAAGCTTTCTTT	CASSLVAGANTEAFF
TRBV25-1	.	.	TRBJ2-7	12	TGTGCCAGACCAAGGTCCGCCTACGAGCAGTACTTC	CARPRSAYEQYF
TRBV7-9	.	few	TRBJ1-3	11	TGTGCCAGCAGCTTATTAGGGATGCAAGATTTT	CASSLLGMQDF